This record covers a single T cell receptor (beta chain). Its matching antigen is unknown. The data belong to a study of T cell responses to AZD1222 COVID-19 vaccine. Findings and limits, study-wide: Baseline seropositives among AZD1222 recipients totaled only 5 or 6. Spike-wide coverage was observed for vaccine-associated CD4 TCRs, with dominant responses at 160-218 and 743-854.

V lost 6 bases to trimming and J lost 0 bases, with 16 bases between them. The CDR3 is made up of 16 amino acids. The germline CDR1 and CDR2 sequences are SGHRS and YFSETQ. Only in-frame clones appear in the TCRdb table, and some are missing; sequencing was by immunoSEQ multiplex PCR. The table has about 160,000 clones, 85% to 95% seen once; the top ten hold approximately 4.8%. The chain is built from TRBV5-1 and TRBJ2-1, with D possibly being TRBD1 (6 bases). The source was peripheral blood, collected on day 0 of AZD1222 vaccination. This sequence originates from an adult in good health. This CDR3 is CASNQGYARSYNEQFF. CDR3 bases: TGCGCCAGCAACCAGGGGTACGCACGCTCCTACAATGAGCAGTTCTTC.